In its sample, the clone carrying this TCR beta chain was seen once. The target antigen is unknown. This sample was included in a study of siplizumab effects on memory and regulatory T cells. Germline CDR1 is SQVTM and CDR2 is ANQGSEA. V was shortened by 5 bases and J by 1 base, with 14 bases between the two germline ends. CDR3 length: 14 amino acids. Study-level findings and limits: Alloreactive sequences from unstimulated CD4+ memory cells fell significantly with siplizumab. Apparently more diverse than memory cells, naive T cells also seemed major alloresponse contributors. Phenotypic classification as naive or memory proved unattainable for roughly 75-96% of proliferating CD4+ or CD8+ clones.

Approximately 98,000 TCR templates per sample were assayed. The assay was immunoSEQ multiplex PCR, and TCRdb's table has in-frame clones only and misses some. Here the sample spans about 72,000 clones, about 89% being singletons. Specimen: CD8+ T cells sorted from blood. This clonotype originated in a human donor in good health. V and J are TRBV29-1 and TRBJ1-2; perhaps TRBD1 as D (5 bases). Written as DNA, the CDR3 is TGCAGCGTTATCGGGCAGGGATTTAACTATGGCTACACCTTC. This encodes CSVIGQGFNYGYTF.